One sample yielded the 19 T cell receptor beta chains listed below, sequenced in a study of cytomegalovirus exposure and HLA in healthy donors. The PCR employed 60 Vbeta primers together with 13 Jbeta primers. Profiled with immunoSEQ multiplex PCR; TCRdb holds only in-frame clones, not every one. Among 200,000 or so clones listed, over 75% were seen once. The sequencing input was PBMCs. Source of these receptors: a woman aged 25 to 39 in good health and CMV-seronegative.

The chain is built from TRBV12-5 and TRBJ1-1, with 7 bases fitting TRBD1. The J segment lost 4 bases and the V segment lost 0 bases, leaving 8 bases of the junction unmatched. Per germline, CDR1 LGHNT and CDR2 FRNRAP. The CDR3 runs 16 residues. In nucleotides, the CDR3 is TGTGCTAGTGGTTTGGTACATAAGGACAGGCCCACTGAAGCTTTCTTT. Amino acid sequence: CASGLVHKDRPTEAFF.

The CDR3 DNA sequence: TGTGCCAGCAGCTTAGGACAGGGAGGGGTCGGGGAGCTGTTTTTT. This gives the protein CASSLGQGGVGELFF. The chain uses TRBV5-4 and TRBJ2-2; a weak D match, TRBD1 (8 bases). Germline-derived CDR1 and CDR2 are SGHNT and YYREEE (reference sequence). The V gene lost 2 bases and the J gene lost 7 bases, with 15 bases spanning the gap. CDR3 size: 15 residues. The full variable domain, completed using reference TRBV5-4 and TRBJ2-2, is ETGVTQSPTHLIKTRGQQVTLRCSSQSGHNTVSWYQQALGQGPQFIFQYYREEENGRGNFPPRFSGLQFPNYSSELNVNALELDDSALYLCASSLGQGGVGELFFGEGSRLTVL.

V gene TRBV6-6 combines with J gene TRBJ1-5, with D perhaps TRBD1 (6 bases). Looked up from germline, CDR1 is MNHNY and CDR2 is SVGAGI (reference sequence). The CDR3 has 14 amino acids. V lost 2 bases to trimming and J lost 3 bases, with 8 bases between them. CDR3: CASSYTGINQPQHF. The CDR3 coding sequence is TGTGCCAGCAGTTACACAGGGATCAATCAGCCCCAGCATTTT.

This CDR3 reads CASSVPTGWSKNIQYF. The CDR3 DNA is TGTGCCAGCAGTGTTCCGACGGGATGGAGCAAAAACATTCAGTACTTC. The J gene is TRBJ2-4, the V gene TRBV6-1; tentative D call: TRBD2 (5 bases). V was pared by 4 bases and J by 3 bases, with 16 bases between. CDR3 length: 16 amino acids. Germline V CDR1 and CDR2: MNHNS, SASEGT.

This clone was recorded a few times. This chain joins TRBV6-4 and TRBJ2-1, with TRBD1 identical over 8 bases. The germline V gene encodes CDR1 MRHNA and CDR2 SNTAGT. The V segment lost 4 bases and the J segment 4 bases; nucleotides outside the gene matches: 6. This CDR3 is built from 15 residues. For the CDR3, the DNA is TGTGCCAGCAGTGTTGGACAGGGAACTTACAATGAGCAGTTCTTC. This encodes CASSVGQGTYNEQFF.

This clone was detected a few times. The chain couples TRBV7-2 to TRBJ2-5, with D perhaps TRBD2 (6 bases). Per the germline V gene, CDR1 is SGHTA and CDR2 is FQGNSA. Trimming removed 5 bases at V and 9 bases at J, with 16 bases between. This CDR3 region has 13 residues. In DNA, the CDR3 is TGTGCCAGCAGCCAGGGCGGAATAGCGGCCCAGTACTTC. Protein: CASSQGGIAAQYF.

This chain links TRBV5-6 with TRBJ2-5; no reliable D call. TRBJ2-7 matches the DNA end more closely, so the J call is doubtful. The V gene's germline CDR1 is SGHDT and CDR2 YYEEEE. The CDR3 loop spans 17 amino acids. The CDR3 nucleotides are TGTGCCAGCAGCTTGGAGGTTCTCAGTAGACACTCCTACGAGCAGTACTTC. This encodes CASSLEVLSRHSYEQYF.

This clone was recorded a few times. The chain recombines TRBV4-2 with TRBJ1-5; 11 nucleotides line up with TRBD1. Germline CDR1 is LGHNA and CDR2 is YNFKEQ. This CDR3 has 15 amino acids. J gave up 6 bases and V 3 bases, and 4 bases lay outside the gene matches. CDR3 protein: CASSHGQGAVQPQHF. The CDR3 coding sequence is TGTGCCAGCAGCCACGGACAGGGGGCGGTTCAGCCCCAGCATTTT.

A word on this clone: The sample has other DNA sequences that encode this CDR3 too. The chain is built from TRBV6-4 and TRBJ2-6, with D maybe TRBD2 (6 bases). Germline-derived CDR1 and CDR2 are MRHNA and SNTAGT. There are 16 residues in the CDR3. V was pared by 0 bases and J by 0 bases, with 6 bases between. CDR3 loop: CASSDSGGSGANVLTF. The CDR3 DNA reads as TGTGCCAGCAGTGACTCGGGGGGCTCTGGGGCCAACGTCCTGACTTTC.

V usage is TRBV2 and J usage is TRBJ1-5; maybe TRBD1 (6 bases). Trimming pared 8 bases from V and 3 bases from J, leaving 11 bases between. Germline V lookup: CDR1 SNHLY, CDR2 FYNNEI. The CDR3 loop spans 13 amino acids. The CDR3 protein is CASRGQFNQPQHF. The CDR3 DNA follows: TGTGCCAGCCGCGGACAGTTCAATCAGCCCCAGCATTTT.

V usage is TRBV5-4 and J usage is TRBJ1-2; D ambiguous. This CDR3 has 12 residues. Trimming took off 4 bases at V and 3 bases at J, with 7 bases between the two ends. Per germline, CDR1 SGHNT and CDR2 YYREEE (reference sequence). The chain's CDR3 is CASSGPYYGYTF. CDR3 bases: TGTGCCAGCAGCGGGCCTTACTATGGCTACACCTTC.

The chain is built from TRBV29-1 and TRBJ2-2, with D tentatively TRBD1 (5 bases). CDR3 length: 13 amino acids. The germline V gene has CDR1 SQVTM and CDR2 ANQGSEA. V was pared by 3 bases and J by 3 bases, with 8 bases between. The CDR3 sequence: CSVDQGHTGELFF. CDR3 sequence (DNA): TGCAGCGTTGATCAGGGCCACACCGGGGAGCTGTTTTTT.

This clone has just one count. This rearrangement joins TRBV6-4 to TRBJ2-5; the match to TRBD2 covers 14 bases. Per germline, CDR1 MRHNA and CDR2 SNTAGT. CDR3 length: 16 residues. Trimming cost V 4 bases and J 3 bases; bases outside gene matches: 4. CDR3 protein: CASSGTSGGCEETQYF. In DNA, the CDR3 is TGTGCCAGCAGTGGGACTAGCGGGGGGTGTGAAGAGACCCAGTACTTC.

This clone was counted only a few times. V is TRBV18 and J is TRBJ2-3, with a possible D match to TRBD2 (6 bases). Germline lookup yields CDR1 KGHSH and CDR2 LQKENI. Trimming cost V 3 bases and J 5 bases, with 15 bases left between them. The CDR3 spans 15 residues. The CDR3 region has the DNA TGTGCCAGCTCACCCTTTGGGGGAGGAATAGATACGCAGTATTTT. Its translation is CASSPFGGGIDTQYF.

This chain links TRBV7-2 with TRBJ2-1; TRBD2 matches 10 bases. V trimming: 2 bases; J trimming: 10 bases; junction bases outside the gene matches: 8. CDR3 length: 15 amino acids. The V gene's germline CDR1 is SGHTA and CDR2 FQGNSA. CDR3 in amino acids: CASSLSVVSGREQFF. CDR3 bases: TGTGCCAGCAGCTTAAGCGTCGTTAGCGGGAGGGAGCAGTTCTTC.

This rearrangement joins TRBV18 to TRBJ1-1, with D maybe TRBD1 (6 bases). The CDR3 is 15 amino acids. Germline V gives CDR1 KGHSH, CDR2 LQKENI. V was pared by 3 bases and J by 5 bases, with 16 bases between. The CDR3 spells CASSPPWGRGTEAFF. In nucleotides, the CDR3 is TGTGCCAGCTCACCCCCTTGGGGGCGAGGAACTGAAGCTTTCTTT.

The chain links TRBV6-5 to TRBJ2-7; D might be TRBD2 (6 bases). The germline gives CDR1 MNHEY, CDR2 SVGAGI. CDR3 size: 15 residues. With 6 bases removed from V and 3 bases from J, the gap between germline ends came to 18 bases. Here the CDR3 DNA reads TGTGCCAGCAGAAGAAATGTCGGGGGAGGCTACGAGCAGTACTTC. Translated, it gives CASRRNVGGGYEQYF.

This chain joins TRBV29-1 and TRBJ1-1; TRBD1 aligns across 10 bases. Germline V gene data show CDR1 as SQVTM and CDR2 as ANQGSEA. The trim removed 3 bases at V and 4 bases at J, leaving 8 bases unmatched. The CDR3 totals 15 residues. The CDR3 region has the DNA TGCAGCGTTGAGGGGACAGGGGCCGGCTTCACTGAAGCTTTCTTT. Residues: CSVEGTGAGFTEAFF.

In nucleotides, the CDR3 is TGTGCCAGCAGCTTGGGAAGGAGAGGGGGGGGCACTGAAGCTTTCTTT. Translation: CASSLGRRGGGTEAFF. The chain recombines TRBV5-8 with TRBJ1-1; TRBD1 might be the D (6 bases). CDR1 and CDR2 from the germline V gene are SGHTS and YDEGEE. The CDR3 has 16 residues. V gave up 0 bases and J gave up 4 bases, with 16 bases separating them.